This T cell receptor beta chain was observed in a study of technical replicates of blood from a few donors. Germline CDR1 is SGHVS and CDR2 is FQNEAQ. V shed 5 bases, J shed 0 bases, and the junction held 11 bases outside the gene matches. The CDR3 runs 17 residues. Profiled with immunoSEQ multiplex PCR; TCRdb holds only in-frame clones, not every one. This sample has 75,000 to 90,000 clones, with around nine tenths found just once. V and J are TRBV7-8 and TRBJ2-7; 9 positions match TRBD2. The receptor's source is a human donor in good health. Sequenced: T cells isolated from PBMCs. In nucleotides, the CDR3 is TGTGCCAGCAGCCCCCGGGCTAGCGGGGCTCGCTCCTACGAGCAGTACTTC. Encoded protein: CASSPRASGARSYEQYF.